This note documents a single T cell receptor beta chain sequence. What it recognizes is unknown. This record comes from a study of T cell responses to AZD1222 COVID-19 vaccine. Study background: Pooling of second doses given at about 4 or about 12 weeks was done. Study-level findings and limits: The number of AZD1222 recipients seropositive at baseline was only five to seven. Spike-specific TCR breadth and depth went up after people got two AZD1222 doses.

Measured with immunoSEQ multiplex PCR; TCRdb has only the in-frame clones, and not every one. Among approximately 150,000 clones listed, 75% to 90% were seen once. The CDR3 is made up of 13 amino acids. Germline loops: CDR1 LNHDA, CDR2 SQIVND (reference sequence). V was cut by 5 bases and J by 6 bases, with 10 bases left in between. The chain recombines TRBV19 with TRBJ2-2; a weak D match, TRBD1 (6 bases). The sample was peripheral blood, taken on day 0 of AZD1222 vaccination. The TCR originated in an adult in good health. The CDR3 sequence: CASSPTGPGELFF. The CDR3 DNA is TGTGCCAGTAGTCCAACAGGGCCCGGGGAGCTGTTTTTT. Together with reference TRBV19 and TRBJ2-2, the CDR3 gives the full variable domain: DGGITQSPKYLFRKEGQNVTLSCEQNLNHDAMYWYRQDPGQGLRLIYYSQIVNDFQKGDIAEGYSVSREKKESFPLTVTSAQKNPTAFYLCASSPTGPGELFFGEGSRLTVL.